This entry lists 20 T cell receptor beta chains sequenced from one sample in a study of identical twins. TCRdb recomputed calls from the 5' RACE reads with MiXCR, one row per CDR3 protein. Of 150,000 or so distinct CDR3 sequences in the sample, around 3.5% were seen once. Sequencing used memory T cells sorted from blood. All receptors derive from a man aged 18 to 35 in good health.

This clonotype was seen repeatedly, ten times or more. The chain uses TRBV19 and TRBJ2-5, with no clear D. The CDR3 extends over 13 amino acids. CDR1 is LNHDA and CDR2 is SQIVND in the germline V gene (reference sequence). V lost 4 bases to trimming and J lost 13 bases, with 19 bases between them. The CDR3 loop is CASSRGRAETWYF. The DNA for the CDR3 is TGTGCCAGTAGTAGGGGTCGGGCCGAGACATGGTACTTC.

This clonotype was found many times. The rearrangement links TRBV2 to TRBJ2-5, with D maybe TRBD1 (5 bases). Germline CDR1 reads SNHLY; CDR2 reads FYNNEI. The CDR3 spans 13 residues. Trimming took 7 bases from V and 2 from J, leaving 11 bases between them. The CDR3 here is CASKTRQQETQYF. CDR3 nucleotides: TGTGCCAGCAAAACGCGACAGCAAGAGACCCAGTACTTC.

This clonotype was counted many times. This chain joins TRBV29-1 and TRBJ1-1; no reliable D call. With 4 bases removed from V and 4 bases from J, the gap between germline ends came to 16 bases. The CDR3 is 14 residues long. From germline, CDR1 is SQVTM and CDR2 ANQGSEA. The CDR3 here is CSVGLLLESTEAFF. The CDR3 coding sequence is TGCAGCGTTGGCCTCCTACTGGAATCCACTGAAGCTTTCTTT.

This clonotype was seen repeatedly, ten times or more. This chain uses TRBV3-1 with TRBJ2-1; D unresolved. The CDR3 is 15 amino acids. V lost 0 bases, J lost 5 bases, and 11 bases lay in between. The V gene's germline CDR1 is LGHDT and CDR2 YNNKEL (reference sequence). As DNA, the CDR3 is TGTGCCAGCAGCCAAGAGGGTGGACCACACAATGAGCAGTTCTTC. Protein sequence: CASSQEGGPHNEQFF.

This clonotype was recorded many times. The rearrangement joins TRBV12-3 or TRBV12-4 to TRBJ2-7; 7 nucleotides line up with TRBD2. CDR3 size: 14 residues. V was clipped by 7 bases and J by 0 bases; unmatched bases: 6. The CDR3 DNA reads TGTGCCAGCAAAAAAGCGGGATCCTCCTACGAGCAGTACTTC. Protein: CASKKAGSSYEQYF.

This clonotype was counted at least ten times. The J gene is TRBJ1-4, the V gene TRBV5-1, with a weak D call TRBD1 (5 bases). CDR3 length equals 15 residues. V gave up 2 bases and J gave up 5 bases, with 13 bases separating them. The germline V gene has CDR1 SGHRS and CDR2 YFSETQ. The CDR3 region is CASSFSPGKNEKLFF. CDR3 nucleotide sequence: TGCGCCAGCAGCTTTAGTCCAGGGAAGAATGAAAAACTGTTTTTT.

This clonotype was seen repeatedly, ten times or more. The V call is TRBV12-3 or TRBV12-4, the J call TRBJ2-1; weak D call: TRBD2 (5 bases). This CDR3 is built from 14 residues. V lost 5 bases to trimming and J lost 10 bases, with 18 bases between them. The CDR3 region is CASSPTTRPKEQFF. In DNA, the CDR3 is TGTGCCAGCAGTCCAACCACTAGGCCCAAGGAGCAGTTCTTC.

This clonotype was detected many times. V is TRBV28 and J is TRBJ1-5, with D unclear. The CDR3 runs 12 residues. The germline V gene has CDR1 MDHEN and CDR2 SYDVKM. The V and J ends lost 1 base and 6 bases respectively, with 4 bases between them. CDR3 in DNA: TGTGCCAGCAGTTTATTAGGTCAGCCCCAGCATTTT. Its protein is CASSLLGQPQHF.

This clonotype was counted ten times or more. CDR3 amino acids: CASSQDPGGTLFTDTQYF. The CDR3 coding sequence is TGCGCCAGCAGCCAAGATCCGGGGGGCACGTTATTTACAGATACGCAGTATTTT. The rearrangement uses TRBV4-1 and TRBJ2-3, with D perhaps TRBD2 (7 bases). The CDR3 extends over 18 amino acids. Germline lookup yields CDR1 MGHRA and CDR2 YSYEKL. V lost 0 bases and J 3 bases, leaving 19 bases between the germline ends.

Ten or more counts support this clonotype. The chain recombines TRBV7-9 with TRBJ2-1; D call uncertain. Germline V gene data show CDR1 as SEHNR and CDR2 as FQNEAQ (reference sequence). Trimming shortened V by 5 bases and J by 6 bases, and 11 bases separated the two germline ends. CDR3 length: 13 residues. The DNA of the CDR3 is TGTGCCAGCAGCCGAGGAGTGCGCAATGAGCAGTTCTTC. This codes for CASSRGVRNEQFF.

This clonotype was seen many times. The J gene is TRBJ2-1, the V gene TRBV27, with D tentatively TRBD2 (5 bases). Germline V CDR1 and CDR2: MNHEY, SMNVEV (reference sequence). Trimming removed 7 bases from V and 5 bases from J, with 12 bases in between. The CDR3 spans 13 residues. In nucleotides, the CDR3 is TGTGCCAGCACAAAACGGGGAAACAATGAGCAGTTCTTC. It translates to CASTKRGNNEQFF.

The sample holds many counts of this clonotype. CDR3 DNA sequence: TGTGCCAGCAGCTTAAGCCAGCCCATGAACACTGAAGCTTTCTTT. This translates into CASSLSQPMNTEAFF. The genes are TRBV11-2 and TRBJ1-1; D unclear. Between the trimmed V and J ends, which lost 2 bases and 0 bases, there was a span of 10 bases. The CDR3 sequence is 15 residues long. The V gene's germline CDR1 is SGHAT and CDR2 FQNNGV.

This clonotype was detected many times. The CDR3 DNA reads as TGTGCCATCAGTAACTCCCTACTAGCGGGAGAGAACAATGAGCAGTTCTTC. Translated: CAISNSLLAGENNEQFF. The gene calls are TRBV10-3 and TRBJ2-1; 11 bases map to TRBD2. In germline, CDR1 is ENHRY, CDR2 SYGVKD. The CDR3 is 17 residues long. Trimming at V came to 5 bases and at J to 5 bases, leaving 11 bases not matched to a gene.

Ten or more counts support this clonotype. The chain links TRBV24-1 to TRBJ2-5; no clear D gene. Trimming took off 5 bases at V and 5 bases at J, with 14 bases between the two ends. The length of the CDR3 is 14 residues. Germline CDR1 is KGHDR and CDR2 is SFDVKD. Here the CDR3 DNA reads TGTGCCACCAGTGGCCGGGCGCCGAAGGAGACCCAGTACTTC. Translation gives CATSGRAPKETQYF.

This clonotype has a count of ten or more. The chain uses TRBV5-1 and TRBJ2-2, with D hard to call. The V gene's germline CDR1 is SGHRS and CDR2 YFSETQ. The CDR3 is 15 amino acids. V shed 4 bases and J shed 0 bases, with 10 bases lying between them. CDR3 amino acids: CASSGSWANTGELFF. The DNA for the CDR3 is TGCGCCAGCAGCGGGTCTTGGGCGAACACCGGGGAGCTGTTTTTT.

In this sample, this clonotype turned up many times. The V gene is TRBV25-1, the J gene TRBJ2-3; TRBD2 matches 9 bases. The V gene's germline CDR1 is MGHDK and CDR2 SYGVNS. The CDR3 has 17 amino acids. The V segment lost 3 bases and the J segment 8 bases; nucleotides outside the gene matches: 15. For the CDR3, the DNA is TGTGCCAGCAGTGATTCGGGACTAGCTCGGGATTTGGGTACGCAGTATTTT. It encodes CASSDSGLARDLGTQYF.

This clonotype came up many times. This rearrangement joins TRBV30 to TRBJ2-5, with D unclear. CDR3 length: 11 amino acids. Germline V lookup: CDR1 GTSNPN, CDR2 SVGIG (reference sequence). V lost 3 bases and J lost 5, with 7 bases in between. DNA for the CDR3: TGTGCCTGGAGCGCCGGGGAGACCCAGTACTTC. This sequence encodes CAWSAGETQYF.

This clonotype was counted between two and nine times. The J gene is TRBJ1-1, the V gene TRBV7-2; D is undetermined. The CDR3 runs to 14 residues. V dropped 4 bases and J dropped 8 bases, with 17 bases sitting between them. Germline CDR1 SGHTA, CDR2 FQGNSA. As DNA, the CDR3 is TGTGCCAGCAGCTCCTACGCGGGAGGCGGGGAAGCTTTCTTT. It is translated as CASSSYAGGGEAFF.

This clonotype was observed many times. The rearrangement joins TRBV20-1 to TRBJ2-2, with 7 nucleotides matching TRBD2. V shed 5 bases and J 6 bases; nucleotides not matched to a gene: 9. Germline assignment: CDR1 DFQATT and CDR2 SNEGSKA (reference sequence). The CDR3 spans 14 residues. The CDR3 DNA follows: TGCAGTGCTCCCAGGACGGGGGGAGCCGGGGAGCTGTTTTTT. This translates into CSAPRTGGAGELFF.

This clonotype was seen many times. This sequence joins TRBV7-9 and TRBJ2-3; D may match TRBD1 or TRBD2 (5 bases each). V was shortened by 3 bases and J by 2 bases, with 15 bases between the two germline ends. The germline V gene has CDR1 SEHNR and CDR2 FQNEAQ (reference sequence). The CDR3 covers 16 residues. CDR3 sequence: CASSFEGSGATDTQYF. CDR3 DNA sequence: TGTGCCAGCAGCTTTGAAGGGAGTGGGGCCACAGATACGCAGTATTTT. Full variable domain (rest looked up from reference TRBV7-9 and TRBJ2-3): DTGVSQNPRHKITKRGQNVTFRCDPISEHNRLYWYRQTLGQGPEFLTYFQNEAQLEKSRLLSDRFSAERPKGSFSTLEIQRTEQGDSAMYLCASSFEGSGATDTQYFGPGTRLTVL.